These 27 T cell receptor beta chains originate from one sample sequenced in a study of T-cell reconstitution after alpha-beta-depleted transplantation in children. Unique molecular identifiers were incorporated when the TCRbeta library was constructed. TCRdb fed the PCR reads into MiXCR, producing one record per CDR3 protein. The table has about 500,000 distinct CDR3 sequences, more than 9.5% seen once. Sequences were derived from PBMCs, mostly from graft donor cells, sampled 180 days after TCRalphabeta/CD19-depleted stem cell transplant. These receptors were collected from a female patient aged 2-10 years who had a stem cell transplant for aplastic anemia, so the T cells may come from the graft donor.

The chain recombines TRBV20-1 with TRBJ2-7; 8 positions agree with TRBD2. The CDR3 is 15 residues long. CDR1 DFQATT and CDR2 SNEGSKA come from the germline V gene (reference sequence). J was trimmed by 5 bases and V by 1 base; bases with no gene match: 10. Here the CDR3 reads CSARGAGPGGDEQYV. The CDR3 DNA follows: TGCAGTGCTAGAGGCGCGGGGCCGGGGGGGGACGAGCAGTACGTC.

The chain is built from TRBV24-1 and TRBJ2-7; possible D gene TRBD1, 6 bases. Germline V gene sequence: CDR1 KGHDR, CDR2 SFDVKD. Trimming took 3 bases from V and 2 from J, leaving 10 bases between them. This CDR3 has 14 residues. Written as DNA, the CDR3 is TGTGCCACCAGTGATCTGGACAGCCCCTACGAGCAGTACTTC. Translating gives CATSDLDSPYEQYF.

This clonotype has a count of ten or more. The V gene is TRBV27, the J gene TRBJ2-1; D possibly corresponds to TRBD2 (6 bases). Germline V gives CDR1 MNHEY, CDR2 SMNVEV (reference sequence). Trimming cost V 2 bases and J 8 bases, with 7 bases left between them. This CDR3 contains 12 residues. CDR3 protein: CASSLRDYEQFF. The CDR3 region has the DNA TGTGCCAGCAGTTTAAGGGACTATGAGCAGTTCTTC.

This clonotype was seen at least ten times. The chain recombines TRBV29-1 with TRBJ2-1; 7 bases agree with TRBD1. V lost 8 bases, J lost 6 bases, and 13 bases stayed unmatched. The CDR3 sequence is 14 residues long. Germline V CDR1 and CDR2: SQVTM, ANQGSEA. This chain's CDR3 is CSILPGTGANEQFF. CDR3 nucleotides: TGCAGCATTCTCCCCGGCACAGGGGCCAATGAGCAGTTCTTC.

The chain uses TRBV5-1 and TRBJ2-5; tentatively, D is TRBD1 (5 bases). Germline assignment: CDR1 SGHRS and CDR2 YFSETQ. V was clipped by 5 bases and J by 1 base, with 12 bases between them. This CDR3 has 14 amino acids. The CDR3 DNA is TGCGCCAGCAGGCGAGACAGCTTCCAAGAGACCCAGTACTTC. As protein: CASRRDSFQETQYF.

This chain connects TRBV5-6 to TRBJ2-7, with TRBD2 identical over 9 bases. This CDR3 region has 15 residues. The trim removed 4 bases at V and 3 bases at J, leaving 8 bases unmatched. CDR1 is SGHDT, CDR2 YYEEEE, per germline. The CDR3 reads CASSPGPSGNYEQYV. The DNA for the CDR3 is TGTGCCAGCAGCCCCGGGCCTAGCGGGAACTACGAGCAGTACGTC.

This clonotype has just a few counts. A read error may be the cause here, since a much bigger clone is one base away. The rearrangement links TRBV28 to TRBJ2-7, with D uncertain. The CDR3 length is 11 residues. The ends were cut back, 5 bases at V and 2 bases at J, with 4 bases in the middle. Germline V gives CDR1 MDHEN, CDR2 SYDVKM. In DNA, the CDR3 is TGTGCCAGCAGTACGACCTACGAGCAGTACGTC. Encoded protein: CASSTTYEQYV.

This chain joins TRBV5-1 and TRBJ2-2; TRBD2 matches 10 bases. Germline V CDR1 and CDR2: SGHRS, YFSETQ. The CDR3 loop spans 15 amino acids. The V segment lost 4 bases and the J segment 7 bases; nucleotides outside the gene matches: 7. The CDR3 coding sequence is TGCGCCAGCAGCATGACTAGCGGGTATAGCGGGGAGCTGTTTTTT. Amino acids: CASSMTSGYSGELFF.

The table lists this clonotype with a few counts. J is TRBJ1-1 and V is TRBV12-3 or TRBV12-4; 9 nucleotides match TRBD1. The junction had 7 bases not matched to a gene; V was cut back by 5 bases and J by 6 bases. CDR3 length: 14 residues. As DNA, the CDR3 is TGTGCCAGCAGTCCATCGGGACAGGGCTCTGAAGCTTTCTTT. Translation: CASSPSGQGSEAFF.

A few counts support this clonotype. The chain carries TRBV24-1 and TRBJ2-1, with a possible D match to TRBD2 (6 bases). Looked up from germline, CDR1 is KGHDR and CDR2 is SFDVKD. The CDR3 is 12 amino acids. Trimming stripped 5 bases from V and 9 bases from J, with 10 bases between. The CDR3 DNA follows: TGTGCCACCAGTGTACCCGGGGGTGAGCAGTTCTTC. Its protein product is CATSVPGGEQFF.

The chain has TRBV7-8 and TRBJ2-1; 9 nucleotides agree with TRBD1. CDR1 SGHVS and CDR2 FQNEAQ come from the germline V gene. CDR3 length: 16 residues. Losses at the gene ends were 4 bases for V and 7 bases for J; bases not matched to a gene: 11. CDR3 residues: CASSYRWDREENEQFF. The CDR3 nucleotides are TGTGCCAGCAGCTACCGTTGGGACAGGGAGGAAAATGAGCAGTTCTTC.

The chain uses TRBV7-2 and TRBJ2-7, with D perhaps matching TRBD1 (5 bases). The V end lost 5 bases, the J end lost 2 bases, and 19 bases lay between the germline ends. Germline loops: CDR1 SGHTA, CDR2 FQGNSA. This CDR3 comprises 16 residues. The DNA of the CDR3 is TGTGCCAGCAGCCTAACCGGGCAGGGTGGGCCCTACGAGCAGTACGTC. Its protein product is CASSLTGQGGPYEQYV.

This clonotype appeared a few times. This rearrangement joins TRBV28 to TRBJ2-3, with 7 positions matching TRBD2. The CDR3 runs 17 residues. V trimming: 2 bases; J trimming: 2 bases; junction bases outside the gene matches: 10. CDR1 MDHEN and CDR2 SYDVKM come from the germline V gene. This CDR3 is CASSLPASGGSTDTQYF. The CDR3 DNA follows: TGTGCCAGCAGTTTACCCGCTAGCGGAGGATCCACAGATACGCAGTATTTT.

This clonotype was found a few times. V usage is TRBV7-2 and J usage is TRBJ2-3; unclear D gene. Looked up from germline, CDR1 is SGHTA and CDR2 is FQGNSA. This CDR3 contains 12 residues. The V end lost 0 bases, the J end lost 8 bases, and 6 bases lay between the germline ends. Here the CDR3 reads CASSLALITQYF. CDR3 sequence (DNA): TGTGCCAGCAGCTTAGCCCTGATTACGCAGTATTTT. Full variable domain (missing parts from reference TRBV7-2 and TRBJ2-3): GAGVSQSPSNKVTEKGKDVELRCDPISGHTALYWYRQSLGQGLEFLIYFQGNSAPDKSGLPSDRFSAERTGGSVSTLTIQRTQQEDSAVYLCASSLALITQYFGPGTRLTVL.

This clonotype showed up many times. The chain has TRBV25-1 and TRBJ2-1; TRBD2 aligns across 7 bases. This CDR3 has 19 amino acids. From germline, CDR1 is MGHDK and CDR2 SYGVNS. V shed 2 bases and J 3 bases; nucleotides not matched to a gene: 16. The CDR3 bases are TGTGCCAGCAGTGAAATTCACCAATTCGGCGCGGGAGTCTACAATGAGCAGTTCTTC. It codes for CASSEIHQFGAGVYNEQFF. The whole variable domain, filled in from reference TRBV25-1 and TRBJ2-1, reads EADIYQTPRYLVIGTGKKITLECSQTMGHDKMYWYQQDPGMELHLIHYSYGVNSTEKGDLSSESTVSRIRTEHFPLTLESARPSHTSQYLCASSEIHQFGAGVYNEQFFGPGTRLTVL.

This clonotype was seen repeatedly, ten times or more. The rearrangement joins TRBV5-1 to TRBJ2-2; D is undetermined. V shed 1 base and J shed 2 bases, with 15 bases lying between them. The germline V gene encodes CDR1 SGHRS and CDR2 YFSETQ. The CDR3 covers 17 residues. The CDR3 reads CASSLKAAVTNTGELFF. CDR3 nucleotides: TGCGCCAGCAGCTTGAAAGCTGCCGTAACCAACACCGGGGAGCTGTTTTTT.

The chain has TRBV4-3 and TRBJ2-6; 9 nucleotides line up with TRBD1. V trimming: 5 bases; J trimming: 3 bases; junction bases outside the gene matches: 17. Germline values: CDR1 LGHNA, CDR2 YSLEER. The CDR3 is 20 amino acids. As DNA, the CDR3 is TGCGCCAGCAGCACCCAAAACAGGGGGCGCATACGGCATGGGGCCAACGTCCTGACTTTC. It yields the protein CASSTQNRGRIRHGANVLTF.

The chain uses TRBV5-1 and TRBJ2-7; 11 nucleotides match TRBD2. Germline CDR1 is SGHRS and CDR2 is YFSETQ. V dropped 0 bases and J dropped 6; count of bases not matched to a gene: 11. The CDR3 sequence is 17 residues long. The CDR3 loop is CASSLEPSGRSSREQYF. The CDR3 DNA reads TGCGCCAGCAGCTTGGAACCTAGCGGGAGGTCCTCCCGCGAGCAGTACTTC. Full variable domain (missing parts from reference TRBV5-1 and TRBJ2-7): KAGVTQTPRYLIKTRGQQVTLSCSPISGHRSVSWYQQTPGQGLQFLFEYFSETQRNKGNFPGRFSGRQFSNSRSEMNVSTLELGDSALYLCASSLEPSGRSSREQYFGPGTRLTVT.

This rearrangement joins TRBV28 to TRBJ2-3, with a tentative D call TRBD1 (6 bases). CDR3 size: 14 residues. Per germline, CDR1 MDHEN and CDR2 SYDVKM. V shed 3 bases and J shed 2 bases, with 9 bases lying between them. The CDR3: CASSLNRVTDTQYF. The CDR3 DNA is TGTGCCAGCAGTTTGAACAGGGTCACAGATACGCAGTATTTT.

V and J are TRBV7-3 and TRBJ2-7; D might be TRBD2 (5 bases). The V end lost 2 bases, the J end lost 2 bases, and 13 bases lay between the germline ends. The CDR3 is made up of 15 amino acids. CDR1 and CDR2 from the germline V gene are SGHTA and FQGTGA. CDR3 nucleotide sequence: TGTGCCAGCAGCTTATCCGGACTCCAGACCTACGAGCAGTACTTC. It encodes CASSLSGLQTYEQYF. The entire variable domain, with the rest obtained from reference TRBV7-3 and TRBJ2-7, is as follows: GAGVSQTPSNKVTEKGKYVELRCDPISGHTALYWYRQSLGQGPEFLIYFQGTGAADDSGLPNDRFFAVRPEGSVSTLKIQRTERGDSAVYLCASSLSGLQTYEQYFGPGTRLTVT.

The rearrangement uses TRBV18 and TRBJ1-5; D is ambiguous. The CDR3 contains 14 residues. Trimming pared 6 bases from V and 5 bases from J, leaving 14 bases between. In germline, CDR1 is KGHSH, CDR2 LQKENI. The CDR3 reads CASSLLPGDQPQHF. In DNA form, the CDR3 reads TGTGCCAGCTCCCTTCTTCCAGGCGATCAGCCCCAGCATTTT.

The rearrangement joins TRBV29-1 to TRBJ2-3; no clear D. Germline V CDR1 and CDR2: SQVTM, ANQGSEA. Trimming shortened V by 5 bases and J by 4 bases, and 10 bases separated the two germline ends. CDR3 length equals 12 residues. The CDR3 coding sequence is TGCAGCGTTTACCCTACCCCAGATACGCAGTATTTT. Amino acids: CSVYPTPDTQYF.

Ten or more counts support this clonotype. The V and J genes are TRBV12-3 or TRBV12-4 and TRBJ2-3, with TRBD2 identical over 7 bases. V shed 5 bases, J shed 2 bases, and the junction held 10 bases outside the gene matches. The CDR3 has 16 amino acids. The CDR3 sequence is CASSPGDYSFTDTQYF. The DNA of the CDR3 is TGTGCCAGCAGTCCGGGGGACTATTCGTTCACAGATACGCAGTATTTT.

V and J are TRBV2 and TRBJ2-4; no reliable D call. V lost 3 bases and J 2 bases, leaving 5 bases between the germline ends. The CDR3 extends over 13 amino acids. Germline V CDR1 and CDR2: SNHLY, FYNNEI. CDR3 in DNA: TGTGCCAGCAGTGACGTGTCCAAAAACATTCAGTACTTC. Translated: CASSDVSKNIQYF.

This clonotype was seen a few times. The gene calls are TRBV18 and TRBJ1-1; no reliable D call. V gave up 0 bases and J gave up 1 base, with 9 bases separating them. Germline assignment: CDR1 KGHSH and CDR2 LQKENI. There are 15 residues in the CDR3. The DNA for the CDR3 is TGTGCCAGCTCACCACCGGTTAGGAGGAACACTGAAGCTTTCTTT. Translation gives CASSPPVRRNTEAFF. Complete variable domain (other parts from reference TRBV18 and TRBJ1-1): NAGVMQNPRHLVRRRGQEARLRCSPMKGHSHVYWYRQLPEEGLKFMVYLQKENIIDESGMPKERFSAEFPKEGPSILRIQQVVRGDSAAYFCASSPPVRRNTEAFFGQGTRLTVV.

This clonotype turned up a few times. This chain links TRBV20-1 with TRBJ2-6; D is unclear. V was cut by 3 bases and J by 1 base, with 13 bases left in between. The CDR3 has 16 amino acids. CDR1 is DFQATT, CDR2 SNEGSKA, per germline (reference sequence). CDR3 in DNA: TGCAGTGCTAGCCAAGGAACCAGGTCTGGGGCCAACGTCCTGACTTTC. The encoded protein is CSASQGTRSGANVLTF.

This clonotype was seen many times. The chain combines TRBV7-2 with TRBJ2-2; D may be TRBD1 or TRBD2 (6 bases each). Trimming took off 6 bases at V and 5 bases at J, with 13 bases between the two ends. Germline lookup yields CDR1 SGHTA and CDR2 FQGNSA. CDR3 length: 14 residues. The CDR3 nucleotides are TGTGCCAGCAGTCGAAAAGGGGGGACCGGGGAGCTGTTTTTT. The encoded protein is CASSRKGGTGELFF.